These 13 T cell receptor beta chains were all obtained from the same sample, sequenced in a study of blood T cells in healthy people across ages. Through a sample-barcoded 5' primer and a J-beta primer mix, a second PCR was run for about 6 to 11 cycles. TCRdb used MiXCR to reprocess the 5' RACE reads, holding one entry per CDR3 protein. The sample includes roughly 800,000 distinct CDR3 sequences, roughly 60% of them seen just once. Source material: blood. The receptors derive from a man aged 30 to 45 in good health.

A few counts support this clonotype. The chain links TRBV7-8 to TRBJ2-7, with 8 bases that match TRBD1. The CDR3 is 14 amino acids. Trimming cost V 6 bases and J 2 bases; bases outside gene matches: 6. Germline CDR1 SGHVS, CDR2 FQNEAQ. This CDR3 is CASRPGTGPYEQYF. CDR3 DNA sequence: TGTGCCAGCAGACCCGGGACAGGACCCTACGAGCAGTACTTC.

The gene calls are TRBV28 and TRBJ2-1; no clear D. The CDR3 contains 15 residues. V shed 4 bases and J shed 8 bases, with 18 bases lying between them. The germline V gene encodes CDR1 MDHEN and CDR2 SYDVKM. The CDR3 nucleotides are TGTGCCAGCAGTTCTCCACCACGGGTTCTCTATGAGCAGTTCTTC. Its translation is CASSSPPRVLYEQFF.

V gene TRBV27 combines with J gene TRBJ2-1; a possible D gene is TRBD1 (6 bases). This CDR3 spans 15 amino acids. Per germline, CDR1 MNHEY and CDR2 SMNVEV (reference sequence). V lost 5 bases, J lost 8 bases, and 19 bases lay in between. The CDR3 sequence: CASSELPTGNYEQFF. The CDR3 DNA follows: TGTGCCAGCAGTGAGCTCCCGACAGGTAATTATGAGCAGTTCTTC.

The rearrangement uses TRBV20-1 and TRBJ1-2, with D uncertain. Germline CDR1 and CDR2: DFQATT and SNEGSKA (reference sequence). This CDR3 has 15 residues. Trimming pared 1 base from V and 0 bases from J, leaving 12 bases between. CDR3: CSARVNTGANYGYTF. CDR3 nucleotide sequence: TGCAGTGCTAGAGTTAACACGGGAGCTAACTATGGCTACACCTTC.

This rearrangement joins TRBV6-2 or TRBV6-3 to TRBJ2-5; no reliable D call. The J call may be wrong; the DNA end is better matched by TRBJ2-7. Germline CDR1 MNHEY, CDR2 SVGEGT. The CDR3 spans 12 residues. The CDR3 here is CASRTHYYEQYF. The CDR3 bases are TGTGCCAGCAGGACCCATTACTACGAGCAGTACTTC.

This chain joins TRBV15 and TRBJ2-6; possible D gene TRBD2, 5 bases. CDR3 length equals 14 residues. Per germline, CDR1 LNHNV and CDR2 YYDKDF (reference sequence). V lost 4 bases, J lost 3 bases, and 7 bases lay in between. In nucleotides, the CDR3 is TGTGCCACCAGCATGCGGGTTGGGGCCAACGTCCTGACTTTC. It yields the protein CATSMRVGANVLTF.

In its sample, this clonotype was seen once. V gene TRBV18 combines with J gene TRBJ2-5, with TRBD1 matching over 7 bases. Trimming took 3 bases from V and 2 from J; bases not matched to a gene: 6. The CDR3 has 15 residues. Looked up from germline, CDR1 is KGHSH and CDR2 is LQKENI. For the CDR3, the DNA is TGTGCCAGCTCACCGGGACAGATTTTACAAGAGACCCAGTACTTC. Translation gives CASSPGQILQETQYF.

The gene calls are TRBV7-9 and TRBJ1-1; 10 bases align to TRBD1. Per the germline V gene, CDR1 is SEHNR and CDR2 is FQNEAQ (reference sequence). This CDR3 has 13 residues. The J segment lost 8 bases and the V segment lost 5 bases, leaving 5 bases of the junction unmatched. The CDR3 reads CASSARDRGEAFF. DNA for the CDR3: TGTGCCAGCAGCGCCCGGGACAGGGGCGAAGCTTTCTTT.

The rearrangement links TRBV28 to TRBJ2-3; maybe TRBD1 (5 bases). Germline V gene data show CDR1 as MDHEN and CDR2 as SYDVKM. This CDR3 is built from 14 residues. V was cut by 8 bases and J by 5 bases, with 17 bases left in between. The CDR3 DNA reads TGTGCCAGCGAAAGGACACCCTGGGAAGATACGCAGTATTTT. Translating gives CASERTPWEDTQYF.

CDR3 residues: CASGGYNEQFF. The DNA for the CDR3 is TGTGCCAGCGGGGGCTACAATGAGCAGTTCTTC. The chain combines TRBV28 with TRBJ2-1; D may be TRBD1 or TRBD2 (5 bases each). V was clipped by 8 bases and J by 3 bases, with 5 bases between them. The CDR3 extends over 11 amino acids. Per germline, CDR1 MDHEN and CDR2 SYDVKM.

CDR3 sequence (DNA): TGTGCCAGCAGCTTGAGACTAGCGCAACAAGAGACCCAGTACTTC. Its protein product is CASSLRLAQQETQYF. This chain joins TRBV7-9 and TRBJ2-5; 8 bases match TRBD2. The germline V gene has CDR1 SEHNR and CDR2 FQNEAQ (reference sequence). Unmatched junction bases numbered 5, after V lost 3 bases and J lost 2 bases. This CDR3 spans 15 amino acids.

V usage is TRBV7-2 and J usage is TRBJ2-5, with unresolved D. CDR1 and CDR2 from the germline V gene are SGHTA and FQGNSA. There are 12 residues in the CDR3. V was shortened by 4 bases and J by 5 bases, with 8 bases between the two germline ends. The CDR3 region is CASSSKRETQYF. The CDR3 DNA reads TGTGCCAGCAGCTCAAAAAGGGAGACCCAGTACTTC.

This clonotype has only a few counts. J is TRBJ2-7 and V is TRBV29-1; no reliable D call. The CDR3 is 13 amino acids. Germline-derived CDR1 and CDR2 are SQVTM and ANQGSEA. Trimming removed 1 base at V and 2 bases at J, with 9 bases between. The chain's CDR3 is CSVEAGQTYEQYF. CDR3 nucleotide sequence: TGCAGCGTTGAAGCGGGCCAAACCTACGAGCAGTACTTC.